This is a list of T cell receptor beta chains from one sample in a study of cytomegalovirus exposure and HLA in healthy donors. Libraries were prepared by immunoSEQ multiplex PCR; TCRdb keeps only in-frame clonotypes and omits some of them. Among about 130,000 clones, 65% to 85% were seen once, and the ten largest hold 1.5%. The sample comprised PBMCs. These receptors all come from a young woman in good health and CMV-seronegative. Both conserved end residues are trimmed from each CDR3.

>TRBV16|TRBJ1-1
ASSPLDRTTHQNTEAF
>TRBV27|TRBJ2-7
ASSFGVGAGSWEQY
>TRBV19|TRBJ1-1
ASSTRDRVTEAF
>TRBV5-6|TRBJ2-7
ASSLDGAGGEQY
>TRBV29-1|TRBJ1-3
SATITSGNTIY
>TRBV5-8|TRBJ2-1
ASSLILGAGLF
>TRBV27|TRBJ1-1
ASKSGGRTEAF
>TRBV6-5|TRBJ2-5
ASRTPWGGTQY
>TRBV29-1|TRBJ2-1
SVLGTSGFWDNEQF
>TRBV7-2|TRBJ1-1
ASSLGGGRTEAF
>TRBV19|TRBJ1-3
ASRGGQGSNTIY
>TRBV14|TRBJ2-5
ASSQDDYRVGQETQY
>TRBV30|TRBJ1-5
AWSPRGYSNQPQH
>TRBV27|TRBJ2-7
ASSLFADSEVRYEQY
>TRBV6-1|TRBJ2-7
ASSGWDSSYEQY
>TRBV19|TRBJ1-1
ASSLWGRGNTEAF
>TRBV29-1|TRBJ1-1
SASHFLGQLNTEAF
>TRBV5-4|TRBJ1-2
ASSPMEGGGYT
>TRBV14|TRBJ2-5
ASSQKGGRETQY
>TRBV7-8|TRBJ2-7
ASSWDGGASYEQY
>TRBV27|TRBJ2-2
ATLTAGGAGELF
>TRBV10-1|TRBJ2-1
ASSELLADNNEQF
>TRBV29-1|TRBJ2-3
SVGPGDQGRDTQY
>TRBV2|TRBJ2-1
ASMWAGRYNEQF
>TRBV7-9|TRBJ1-1
ASRREVTEAF
>TRBV7-9|TRBJ1-3
ASSPRDSGNTIY
>TRBV2|TRBJ1-1
ASSDARGQVVAF
>TRBV9|TRBJ2-2
ASSGGQTGELF
>TRBV7-9|TRBJ1-2
ASSRTQGGYT
>TRBV5-6|TRBJ2-7
ASSGHYEQY
>TRBV6-6|TRBJ2-7
ASSRTGNYGEQY
>TRBV27|TRBJ2-4
ASSLIGTSDAKNIQY
>TRBV27|TRBJ2-7
ASSLGASYEQY
>TRBV29-1|TRBJ2-7
SVASGRTMGTEQY
>TRBV6-1|TRBJ2-7
ASTLQGVDYEQY
>TRBV25-1|TRBJ2-3
ASSESGRADTQY
>TRBV2|TRBJ1-4
ASSRVQGGATNEKLF
>TRBV7-8|TRBJ2-3
ASEREQSTDTQY
>TRBV19|TRBJ1-5
ASSIDVEGMGQPQH
>TRBV19|TRBJ2-6
ASGQSGANVLT
>TRBV19|TRBJ2-1
ASRVSGGRGNEQF
>TRBV30|TRBJ1-1
AWSVPGTNTEAF
>TRBV27|TRBJ2-2
ASREAGGLPGELF
>TRBV6-1|TRBJ2-2
ASSLSGGDAGELF
>TRBV30|TRBJ2-2
AWKADPNTGELF
>TRBV14|TRBJ1-2
ASSQGSGYYGYT